This T cell receptor (beta chain) was sequenced during a study of T cells after posttransplantation cyclophosphamide. CDR3 length: 15 residues. Germline assignment: CDR1 MNHEY and CDR2 SMNVEV (reference sequence). V trimming: 5 bases; J trimming: 5 bases; junction bases outside the gene matches: 7. This clone was recorded many times. Its specificity is not known. This table comes from immunoSEQ multiplex PCR, and its TCRdb copy is limited to in-frame clones, with some not included. Found here are 40,000 to 60,000 clones, no singletons; the ten largest cover about 2%. Peripheral blood was collected from the related graft donor on the marrow donation day. Study-wide results and caveats: TRB clonality was highly associated with recipient CMV seropositivity and reactivation.

This rearrangement joins TRBV27 to TRBJ2-5; the match to TRBD1 covers 11 bases. The specimen sequenced was PBMCs. The clonotype originates from a man aged 35 to 55 in good health, CMV-negative, and a related stem cell transplant donor. CDR3 loop: CASSERTGGFETQYF. The CDR3 nucleotides read TGTGCCAGCAGTGAGAGGACAGGGGGCTTCGAGACCCAGTACTTC.